This note documents a single T cell receptor beta chain sequence. This sample was taken from a study of T cells in tuberculosis. About the study: CD1B tetramers identified T cells specific for mycobacterial lipid GMM.

Sequencing used immunoSEQ multiplex PCR; TCRdb keeps in-frame clones, though not all of them. The top ten hold 4.5% to 6.5% of the sample, which has fewer than 40,000 clones, roughly 82% seen once. Indicated time point: new active TB diagnosis, blood taken before or within 7 days of starting treatment. Trimming took off 8 bases at V and 3 bases at J, with 13 bases between the two ends. Germline values: CDR1 MNHEY, CDR2 SVGAGI. CDR3 length: 13 residues. The TCR was taken from an adult with tuberculosis. The specimen comprised PBMCs, sampled at tuberculosis diagnosis. This chain connects TRBV6-5 to TRBJ1-1; D perhaps matches TRBD1 (6 bases). The CDR3: CASSYRAYTEAFF. As DNA, the CDR3 is TGTGCCAGCTCCTACAGGGCTTACACTGAAGCTTTCTTT.